This T cell receptor beta chain was documented in a study of T cell changes during pregnancy in multiple sclerosis. Assay: immunoSEQ multiplex PCR; the TCRdb copy retains only in-frame clones and omits some. The top ten clones hold about 0.5% of a sample with approximately 44,000 clones, around 92% of them seen once. The CDR3 spans 14 residues. Germline V gene sequence: CDR1 LNHDA, CDR2 SQIVND (reference sequence). V was cut by 6 bases and J by 4 bases, with 12 bases left in between. This clone has only a few counts. This chain joins TRBV19 and TRBJ1-4, with a possible D match to TRBD1 (6 bases). The origin of this receptor is a female donor in good health, enrolled as a control in a pregnancy study. The sample in question was CD4+ T cells from peripheral blood mononuclear cells, obtained in the second trimester of pregnancy. The CDR3 coding sequence is TGTGCCAGTAGGAAGGGGGAATTTAATGAAAAACTGTTTTTT. It yields the protein CASRKGEFNEKLFF. The variable domain in full, completed from reference TRBV19 and TRBJ1-4, reads DGGITQSPKYLFRKEGQNVTLSCEQNLNHDAMYWYRQDPGQGLRLIYYSQIVNDFQKGDIAEGYSVSREKKESFPLTVTSAQKNPTAFYLCASRKGEFNEKLFFGSGTQLSVL.